This passage covers 23 T cell receptor beta chains from one sample sequenced in a study of beta chain features in type 1 diabetes. The whole isolated RNA underwent reverse transcription, so sequencing captured expressed TCRB transcripts. TCRdb's copy holds only in-frame clones and misses some; the assay was immunoSEQ multiplex PCR. The sample lists roughly 60,000 clones; roughly 60% were seen once. What was sequenced was Tregs from blood. These receptors were taken from a woman aged 18-29 years in good health.

This clone has a handful of counts. The CDR3 DNA sequence: TGTGCCAGCTCACCCGGAAGGTATGGGCCAAGGGGAAATGAGCAGTTCTTC. Translated, it gives CASSPGRYGPRGNEQFF. The rearrangement joins TRBV18 to TRBJ2-1, with D tentatively TRBD1 (5 bases). The CDR3 length is 17 residues. Germline V lookup: CDR1 KGHSH, CDR2 LQKENI. V lost 3 bases and J 7 bases, leaving 22 bases between the germline ends.

V usage is TRBV18 and J usage is TRBJ1-1; tentative D call: TRBD1 (5 bases). Trimming stripped 0 bases from V and 2 bases from J, with 10 bases between. The germline V gene has CDR1 KGHSH and CDR2 LQKENI. This CDR3 is built from 15 residues. The CDR3 DNA reads as TGTGCCAGCTCACCACCGACAGCCTCCAACACTGAAGCTTTCTTT. Translation: CASSPPTASNTEAFF.

CDR3 sequence reads: CASSRRGTEAFF. Here the CDR3 DNA reads TGTGCCAGCTCACGAAGGGGCACTGAAGCTTTCTTT. The chain couples TRBV18 to TRBJ1-1; D possibly corresponds to TRBD1 (5 bases). Trimming stripped 4 bases from V and 4 bases from J, with 7 bases between. CDR3 size: 12 residues. The germline gives CDR1 KGHSH, CDR2 LQKENI.

V gene TRBV7-2 combines with J gene TRBJ2-1; 7 bases are a match to TRBD2. The CDR3 runs to 15 residues. V shed 8 bases, J shed 5 bases, and the junction held 12 bases outside the gene matches. The germline V gene encodes CDR1 SGHTA and CDR2 FQGNSA. CDR3 nucleotide sequence: TGTGCCAGCTGGCGGGGAGCGGGGCCTCACAATGAGCAGTTCTTC. Amino acids: CASWRGAGPHNEQFF.

The V and J genes are TRBV2 and TRBJ2-7, with 13 bases that match TRBD2. The germline gives CDR1 SNHLY, CDR2 FYNNEI. There are 14 residues in the CDR3. Losses at the gene ends were 6 bases for V and 3 bases for J; bases not matched to a gene: 2. The CDR3 loop is CASRRTSGSYEQYF. CDR3 coding DNA: TGTGCCAGCAGAAGGACTAGCGGGAGCTACGAGCAGTACTTC.

The J gene is TRBJ2-5, the V gene TRBV5-1; 13 bases align to TRBD2. The CDR3 is made up of 17 amino acids. The J segment lost 5 bases and the V segment lost 2 bases, leaving 9 bases of the junction unmatched. Looked up from germline, CDR1 is SGHRS and CDR2 is YFSETQ. In DNA, the CDR3 is TGCGCCAGCAGCTTAGGTAGTGGACTAGCGGGGGTTGAGACCCAGTACTTC. It codes for CASSLGSGLAGVETQYF.

This clone was observed a handful of times. The CDR3 bases are TGCGCCAGCAGGATGACAGGGGGCTCGGGTACGCAGTATTTT. This encodes CASRMTGGSGTQYF. This chain joins TRBV5-1 and TRBJ2-3, with 10 bases fitting TRBD1. From germline, CDR1 is SGHRS and CDR2 YFSETQ. Losses at the gene ends were 5 bases for V and 8 bases for J; bases not matched to a gene: 8. There are 14 residues in the CDR3.

The rearrangement links TRBV4-2 to TRBJ2-3, with 8 bases aligning to TRBD2. The V segment lost 0 bases and the J segment 4 bases; nucleotides outside the gene matches: 0. This CDR3 comprises 14 residues. Germline assignment: CDR1 LGHNA and CDR2 YNFKEQ. In nucleotides, the CDR3 is TGTGCCAGCAGCCAAGACGGGGGGGCAGATACGCAGTATTTT. This gives the protein CASSQDGGADTQYF.

This clone is medium-sized (0.01 to 0.1%) by share. The chain couples TRBV10-1 to TRBJ2-2, with D tentatively TRBD1 (6 bases). The CDR3 spans 13 residues. Germline V gene lookup returns CDR1 WNHNN and CDR2 SYGVQD (reference sequence). V was cut by 5 bases and J by 7 bases, with 11 bases left in between. The CDR3 loop is CASSPQGNGELFF. The CDR3 nucleotides read TGCGCCAGCAGTCCACAGGGAAACGGGGAGCTGTTTTTT.

In this sample, this clone turned up a few times. The V and J genes are TRBV6-6 and TRBJ2-7; D might be TRBD1 (6 bases). Trimming shortened V by 2 bases and J by 6 bases, and 14 bases separated the two germline ends. This CDR3 has 14 residues. Germline assignment: CDR1 MNHNY and CDR2 SVGAGI (reference sequence). The CDR3 is CASSYLTGAGEQYF. In DNA form, the CDR3 reads TGTGCCAGCAGTTACCTGACAGGAGCAGGCGAGCAGTACTTC.

The chain links TRBV4-2 to TRBJ2-5, with 14 nucleotides matching TRBD2. CDR3 length equals 19 residues. From germline, CDR1 is LGHNA and CDR2 YNFKEQ. Trimming at V came to 0 bases and at J to 2 bases, leaving 8 bases not matched to a gene. Here the CDR3 DNA reads TGTGCCAGCAGCCAAGATCTTGGACTAGCGGGGGGCGCACAAGAGACCCAGTACTTC. Translated, it gives CASSQDLGLAGGAQETQYF.

The chain uses TRBV9 and TRBJ1-2; TRBD1 aligns across 8 bases. The V segment lost 0 bases and the J segment 6 bases; nucleotides outside the gene matches: 13. This CDR3 is 17 amino acids long. The germline V gene encodes CDR1 SGDLS and CDR2 YYNGEE. This CDR3 reads CASSVAHPDRERNGYTF. CDR3 DNA sequence: TGTGCCAGCAGCGTAGCTCATCCGGACAGGGAGCGTAATGGCTACACCTTC.

The chain is built from TRBV5-6 and TRBJ2-7, with D maybe TRBD2 (5 bases). CDR1 and CDR2 from the germline V gene are SGHDT and YYEEEE. Trimming shortened V by 3 bases and J by 0 bases, and 16 bases separated the two germline ends. The CDR3 is 16 residues long. The CDR3 is CASSSPGAAASYEQYF. The DNA for the CDR3 is TGTGCCAGCAGCTCGCCCGGTGCAGCGGCCTCCTACGAGCAGTACTTC. Full variable domain (missing parts from reference TRBV5-6 and TRBJ2-7): DAGVTQSPTHLIKTRGQQVTLRCSPKSGHDTVSWYQQALGQGPQFIFQYYEEEERQRGNFPDRFSGHQFPNYSSELNVNALLLGDSALYLCASSSPGAAASYEQYFGPGTRLTVT.

The CDR3 spells CASSQEASGGYNEQFF. The CDR3 DNA follows: TGTGCCAGCAGCCAAGAGGCTAGCGGGGGATACAATGAGCAGTTCTTC. This chain links TRBV4-2 with TRBJ2-1, with 10 positions matching TRBD2. CDR3 size: 16 residues. The V and J ends lost 0 bases and 4 bases, in that order; junction bases with no gene match: 3. Germline values: CDR1 LGHNA, CDR2 YNFKEQ.

This clone occurred a few times. The J gene is TRBJ1-1, the V gene TRBV23-1; TRBD1 might be the D (6 bases). TRBV23-1 is flagged as an ORF with uncertain function. The CDR3 totals 15 residues. V was shortened by 0 bases and J by 6 bases, with 14 bases between the two germline ends. As DNA, the CDR3 is TGCGCCAGCAGTCAATCGAGGGGGGGCGAGCCTGAAGCTTTCTTT. Translated: CASSQSRGGEPEAFF.

As DNA, the CDR3 is TGTGCCAGCTCACCGGGACAGCCCAGAGAGACCCAGTACTTC. It is translated as CASSPGQPRETQYF. The chain joins TRBV18 to TRBJ2-5; 7 bases map to TRBD1. The trim removed 3 bases at V and 4 bases at J, leaving 5 bases unmatched. This CDR3 has 14 residues. CDR1 and CDR2 (germline): KGHSH, LQKENI.

The chain combines TRBV7-2 with TRBJ2-3; 11 nucleotides line up with TRBD2. Germline-derived CDR1 and CDR2 are SGHTA and FQGNSA. The length of the CDR3 is 15 residues. V trimming: 3 bases; J trimming: 5 bases; junction bases outside the gene matches: 4. The CDR3 spells CASSFGLAGRDTQYF. CDR3 in DNA: TGTGCCAGCAGCTTCGGACTAGCGGGCAGAGATACGCAGTATTTT.

The chain is built from TRBV19 and TRBJ1-1; the match to TRBD1 covers 9 bases. Germline V gene data show CDR1 as LNHDA and CDR2 as SQIVND (reference sequence). V dropped 9 bases and J dropped 5; count of bases not matched to a gene: 7. The CDR3 is made up of 13 amino acids. The CDR3 loop reads CASATGGRTEAFF. The CDR3 nucleotides are TGTGCCAGCGCCACAGGGGGCCGAACTGAAGCTTTCTTT.

DNA of the CDR3: TGTGCCAGCAGCTTCTGGGGAGACAATGAGCAGTTCTTC. This translates into CASSFWGDNEQFF. This sequence joins TRBV7-9 and TRBJ2-1, with a weak D call TRBD2 (5 bases). The CDR3 is 13 amino acids. In germline, CDR1 is SEHNR, CDR2 FQNEAQ (reference sequence). Trimming took 3 bases from V and 5 from J, leaving 8 bases between them. Looking up the rest from reference TRBV7-9 and TRBJ2-1 gives the full variable domain: DTGVSQNPRHKITKRGQNVTFRCDPISEHNRLYWYRQTLGQGPEFLTYFQNEAQLEKSRLLSDRFSAERPKGSFSTLEIQRTEQGDSAMYLCASSFWGDNEQFFGPGTRLTVL.

CDR3 coding DNA: TGCAGCGCCGCACAGGGGGTGAACTACGAGCAGTACTTC. Translating gives CSAAQGVNYEQYF. The chain employs TRBV29-1 and TRBJ2-7, with 8 bases fitting TRBD1. V was pared by 7 bases and J by 3 bases, with 8 bases of the junction left unmatched. CDR3 length: 13 residues. Looked up from germline, CDR1 is SQVTM and CDR2 is ANQGSEA.

The chain combines TRBV10-3 with TRBJ2-7, with D possibly TRBD1 on 5 matching bases. This CDR3 comprises 12 residues. V lost 6 bases to trimming and J lost 9 bases, with 15 bases between them. Germline CDR1 is ENHRY and CDR2 is SYGVKD. The CDR3 is CAIRDNTETQYF. In DNA, the CDR3 is TGTGCCATCAGGGACAATACGGAGACGCAGTACTTC.

This clone has just a few counts. The same CDR3 can be traced to other DNA sequences in this sample. This rearrangement joins TRBV6-5 to TRBJ2-7; D is ambiguous. The CDR3 runs 11 residues. Germline V gives CDR1 MNHEY, CDR2 SVGAGI. Trimming removed 4 bases from V and 4 bases from J, with 5 bases in between. CDR3 in DNA: TGTGCCAGCAGTTTCTTTTACGAGCAGTACTTC. Its protein is CASSFFYEQYF.

The J gene is TRBJ1-2, the V gene TRBV7-6; D is perhaps TRBD1 (5 bases). The V end was cut by 5 bases, the J end by 5 bases, with 12 bases between. The CDR3 spans 13 residues. From germline, CDR1 is SGHVS and CDR2 FNYEAQ. The CDR3 coding sequence is TGTGCCAGCAGCCAGGACCGACAGTATGGCTACACCTTC. Amino acids: CASSQDRQYGYTF.